The present TCR beta chain was sequenced within a study of long-term antiretroviral therapy in people with HIV. Study outcomes and limitations: Against controls, HIV repertoires showed narrower ranges of CDR3 length. Pre-ART-expanded clones dominated the repertoire at all time points. Transplant donor controls retained higher diversity, though diversity increased after ART.

The germline gives CDR1 SNHLY, CDR2 FYNNEI. The CDR3 is 15 residues long. V lost 2 bases and J 0 bases, leaving 11 bases between the germline ends. Runs used v3.0 of the immunoSEQ assay and were done at survey level. Libraries were prepared by immunoSEQ multiplex PCR; TCRdb keeps only in-frame clonotypes and omits some of them. The sample has 19,000 or so clones; more than 80% are singletons. A word on this clone: Its cognate antigen is unknown.

The source is a woman aged 40 to 50 with HIV. This chain links TRBV2 with TRBJ2-7, with TRBD1 as a possible D gene (5 bases). The sample was unsorted PBMCs, taken 0.2 years after starting antiretroviral therapy. DNA for the CDR3: TGTGCCAGCAGTGAAATACTTGACAGCTCCTACGAGCAGTACTTC. Translated, it gives CASSEILDSSYEQYF.